This T cell receptor (beta chain) stems from a study of blood T cells in healthy people across ages. About 10 milliliters of peripheral blood were drawn from each donor into EDTA-treated tubes. A second 7 to 11 cycle PCR used barcoded and J-beta primers. Each cDNA molecule was tagged by a template-switch adaptor with 12 random nucleotides. TCRdb independently ran MiXCR on the 5' RACE reads; one entry per CDR3 protein. Of hundreds of thousands of distinct CDR3 sequences detected, about 36% appear once; the ten largest clones hold roughly 13%. The CDR3 has 16 amino acids. Notes on the study in general: Diversity of TCR beta per million T cells declined in a roughly linear way with age.

This clonotype was recorded a few times. Its matching antigen is unknown. The specimen sequenced was blood. The chain combines TRBV21-1 with TRBJ2-1; the table calls TRBD2, which could not be checked here. TRBV21-1 is a documented pseudogene. This TCR was sampled from a man aged 18-30 years in good health. CDR3 in DNA: TGTGCCAGCAGCCCCCTAGGCAGGAGGGGGTTCGATGAGCAGTTCTTC. It translates to CASSPLGRRGFDEQFF.